This is a list of T cell receptor beta chains from one sample in a study of T cell responses to AZD1222 COVID-19 vaccine. Using immunoSEQ multiplex PCR, the repertoire was profiled, and TCRdb retains in-frame clones only, with some absent. Of 150,000 to 200,000 clones listed, more than 85% were seen once; the top ten hold approximately 0.97%. The input for sequencing was peripheral blood, taken on day 0 of AZD1222 vaccination. All receptors derive from an adult in good health. The CDR3 runs from the conserved cysteine through the conserved F or W. D genes are given only for firm matches. Only part of the rows carry a size: once, few, many, or a class if the clone is expanded.

TRBV6-5	TRBJ1-1	.	.	CASSYSRGTEAFF	TGTGCCAGCAGTTACTCCCGGGGCACTGAAGCTTTCTTT
TRBV20-1	TRBJ1-1	TRBD1	.	CSATDRGTEAFF	TGCAGTGCTACTGACAGGGGCACTGAAGCTTTCTTT
TRBV29-1	TRBJ2-3	.	.	CSGRGGTDTQYF	TGCAGCGGTAGGGGGGGCACAGATACGCAGTATTTT
TRBV4-1	TRBJ2-3	.	.	CASSPYLWGTPTDTQYF	TGCGCCAGCAGCCCCTACCTTTGGGGGACCCCCACAGATACGCAGTATTTT
TRBV28	TRBJ1-2	TRBD1	.	CASSFPGGGVWGYTF	TGTGCCAGCAGTTTTCCGGGAGGGGGCGTTTGGGGCTACACCTTC
TRBV6-5	TRBJ1-5	.	few	CASSYRHDQPQHF	TGTGCCAGCAGTTACAGGCATGATCAGCCCCAGCATTTT
TRBV24-1	TRBJ2-7	TRBD1	.	CATSDLGQAYEQYF	TGTGCCACCAGTGATTTGGGACAGGCCTACGAGCAGTACTTC
TRBV27	TRBJ1-5	TRBD1	.	CASSLLSSGDRGPQHF	TGTGCCAGCAGTTTATTATCGTCCGGCGACAGGGGGCCCCAGCATTTT
TRBV24-1	TRBJ2-3	.	.	CATSDFKEDLDTQYF	TGTGCCACCAGTGATTTCAAGGAAGATTTGGATACGCAGTATTTT
TRBV6-5	TRBJ1-2	.	.	CASSYTRTSYGYTF	TGTGCCAGCAGTTACACCCGGACAAGTTATGGCTACACCTTC
TRBV2	TRBJ1-4	.	.	CASSEALRRQPEPNEKLFF	TGTGCCAGCAGTGAAGCGCTTCGGAGGCAGCCAGAACCTAATGAAAAACTGTTTTTT
TRBV19	TRBJ2-2	TRBD1	.	CASLNPRTGFTGELFF	TGTGCCAGTCTTAACCCACGGACAGGGTTCACCGGGGAGCTGTTTTTT
TRBV10-1	TRBJ2-3	.	.	CASSEPPGGYIADTQYF	TGCGCCAGCAGTGAGCCTCCCGGCGGGTACATTGCAGATACGCAGTATTTT
TRBV3-1/TRBV3-2	TRBJ2-1	TRBD2	.	CASSQESGGHNEQFF	TGTGCCAGCAGCCAAGAATCGGGGGGGCACAATGAGCAGTTCTTC
TRBV5-1	TRBJ2-1	TRBD1	.	CASFLGTGGTNEQFF	TGCGCCAGCTTTCTTGGGACAGGGGGCACGAATGAGCAGTTCTTC
TRBV27	TRBJ1-6	.	.	CASRSSSYNSPLHF	TGTGCCAGCCGGTCTAGCTCCTATAATTCACCCCTCCACTTT
TRBV9	TRBJ1-2	.	.	CASSEVGSPRNNYGYTF	TGTGCCAGCAGCGAGGTGGGCAGTCCACGAAATAACTATGGCTACACCTTC
TRBV2	TRBJ1-2	.	.	CASSHPAGDPFNYGYTF	TGTGCCAGCAGCCACCCCGCCGGGGACCCATTTAACTATGGCTACACCTTC
TRBV7-8	TRBJ2-1	.	.	CASSSRQAHNEQFF	TGTGCCAGCAGCTCCAGACAGGCCCACAATGAGCAGTTCTTC
TRBV28	TRBJ2-7	.	.	CASTSRHEQYF	TGTGCCAGCACCTCCCGCCACGAGCAGTACTTC
TRBV6-5	TRBJ1-2	.	.	CASRGIRPYGYTF	TGTGCCAGCAGGGGAATCCGACCCTATGGCTACACCTTC
TRBV5-6	TRBJ1-5	TRBD1	.	CASSAGGGQPQHF	TGTGCCAGCAGCGCGGGAGGGGGCCAGCCCCAGCATTTT
TRBV5-4	TRBJ1-2	TRBD1	.	CASSSATGADYGYTF	TGTGCCAGCAGCTCGGCGACAGGGGCGGACTATGGCTACACCTTC
TRBV5-1	TRBJ1-5	.	.	CASSLTGRQPQHF	TGCGCCAGCAGCCTGACAGGTAGGCAGCCCCAGCATTTT
TRBV4-1	TRBJ2-7	TRBD1	.	CASAGQGADEQYF	TGCGCCAGCGCTGGACAGGGGGCGGACGAGCAGTACTTC
TRBV15	TRBJ1-1	.	.	CAASRERNEAFF	TGTGCCGCCAGCAGAGAAAGAAATGAAGCTTTCTTT
TRBV9	TRBJ2-2	TRBD1	.	CATGDREGLHTGELFF	TGTGCCACCGGGGACAGGGAGGGCCTACACACCGGGGAGCTGTTTTTT
TRBV18	TRBJ1-1	.	.	CASSLTGSTEAFF	TGTGCCAGCTCACTCACAGGGAGCACTGAAGCTTTCTTT
TRBV6-5	TRBJ1-2	TRBD1	.	CASSYGTGSSNYGYTF	TGTGCCAGCAGTTATGGGACAGGGAGCTCTAACTATGGCTACACCTTC
TRBV29-1	TRBJ1-5	.	.	CSVVVENSNQPQHF	TGCAGCGTTGTAGTAGAGAATAGCAATCAGCCCCAGCATTTT
TRBV5-6	TRBJ1-2	.	.	CASSFSTNYGYTF	TGTGCCAGCAGCTTTAGTACTAACTATGGCTACACCTTC
TRBV20-1	TRBJ2-7	.	.	CSAGGVGEQYF	TGCAGTGCTGGGGGTGTAGGGGAGCAGTACTTC
TRBV30	TRBJ1-3	.	.	CAWSILGSGNTIYF	TGTGCCTGGAGTATCCTCGGCTCTGGAAACACCATATATTTT
TRBV9	TRBJ1-5	.	.	CASSVTDSNQPQHF	TGTGCCAGCAGCGTGACGGACAGCAATCAGCCCCAGCATTTT
TRBV25-1	TRBJ1-2	TRBD1	.	CASSAQGAGGYTF	TGTGCCAGCAGTGCGCAGGGGGCGGGCGGCTACACCTTC
TRBV4-2	TRBJ2-7	.	.	CASSQDIRLWTYEQYF	TGTGCCAGCAGCCAAGATATAAGGTTGTGGACCTACGAGCAGTACTTC
TRBV7-9	TRBJ1-2	TRBD1	.	CASSPDRAHRYGYTF	TGTGCCAGCAGTCCGGACAGGGCCCACCGCTATGGCTACACCTTC
TRBV9	TRBJ1-2	.	.	CASSLRQSQVYGYTF	TGTGCCAGCAGCCTCCGACAGTCCCAAGTCTATGGCTACACCTTC
TRBV3-1/TRBV3-2	TRBJ1-1	.	.	CASSQWRVGTEAFF	TGTGCCAGCAGCCAATGGCGGGTGGGCACTGAAGCTTTCTTT
TRBV15	TRBJ2-7	.	.	CATSYRDSTYEQYF	TGTGCCACCAGCTACCGGGACTCAACCTACGAGCAGTACTTC
TRBV19	TRBJ1-1	TRBD1	.	CASSISRSRGLILGTEAFF	TGTGCCAGTAGTATATCTCGGTCGAGGGGGCTTATTCTTGGCACTGAAGCTTTCTTT
TRBV5-1	TRBJ1-3	.	once	CASSLAGSGNTIYF	TGCGCCAGCAGCTTGGCCGGATCTGGAAACACCATATATTTT
TRBV18	TRBJ2-3	.	once	CASSVPGTDTQYF	TGTGCCAGCTCAGTCCCAGGGACAGATACGCAGTATTTT
TRBV5-6	TRBJ2-5	TRBD2	.	CASSFMLAGGSDQETQYF	TGTGCCAGCAGCTTTATGCTAGCGGGGGGCTCGGATCAAGAGACCCAGTACTTC
TRBV19	TRBJ1-2	.	once	CASSPGPDNYGYTF	TGTGCCAGTAGTCCAGGACCGGACAACTATGGCTACACCTTC
TRBV2	TRBJ1-6	TRBD1	.	CASGRGQGMGSPLHF	TGTGCCAGCGGTCGCGGACAGGGCATGGGGTCACCCCTCCACTTT
TRBV6-1	TRBJ2-1	.	.	CASSDRGPSLVLNEQFF	TGTGCCAGCAGTGACAGGGGACCAAGCCTGGTGCTCAATGAGCAGTTCTTC
TRBV7-2	TRBJ1-1	.	.	CASSLEGLIGTEAFF	TGTGCCAGCAGCTTAGAGGGTCTGATTGGAACTGAAGCTTTCTTT
TRBV19	TRBJ2-5	.	.	CASKPGMQETQYF	TGTGCCAGTAAGCCTGGGATGCAAGAGACCCAGTACTTC
TRBV9	TRBJ2-2	.	.	CASSVAWGTGELFF	TGTGCCAGCAGCGTAGCGTGGGGGACCGGGGAGCTGTTTTTT
TRBV19	TRBJ1-1	.	.	CASSIGQGISEAFF	TGTGCCAGTAGTATAGGGCAGGGGATCTCTGAAGCTTTCTTT
TRBV11-2	TRBJ2-1	TRBD2	.	CASSFLRTSGGSYEQFF	TGTGCCAGCAGCTTCCTGCGGACTAGCGGGGGTTCCTATGAGCAGTTCTTC
TRBV5-1	TRBJ1-6	.	.	CASSADSRGRYGYNSPLHF	TGCGCCAGCAGCGCTGATTCCCGGGGTCGATATGGGTATAATTCACCCCTCCACTTT
TRBV7-9	TRBJ2-3	TRBD1	.	CASSLSQGADTQYF	TGTGCCAGCAGCTTAAGTCAGGGGGCAGATACGCAGTATTTT
TRBV19	TRBJ2-6	TRBD1	.	CASTSRGRGANVLTF	TGTGCCAGTACCTCAAGGGGGCGTGGGGCCAACGTCCTGACTTTC
TRBV7-2	TRBJ1-5	.	.	CASSFVGFGQPQHF	TGTGCCAGCAGCTTCGTGGGTTTCGGTCAGCCCCAGCATTTT